This T cell receptor (beta chain) was recorded in a study of T cell responses to AZD1222 COVID-19 vaccine. The wider study: Pooling covered second doses at about 4 or about 12 weeks. Study-wide results and limits: Repertoire sampling happened only post peak T cell response. Vaccination with two AZD1222 doses was followed by a rise in Spike-specific TCR breadth and depth.

Method: immunoSEQ multiplex PCR; TCRdb's copy keeps in-frame clones and lacks some. The sample lists around 100,000 clones, about 89% occurring once. As concerns this clone: Antigen: not known.

The CDR3 spans 16 residues. CDR1 SGHNT and CDR2 YENEEA come from the germline V gene. V lost 5 bases and J lost 5, with 22 bases in between. The J gene is TRBJ2-7, the V gene TRBV11-3, with D perhaps given as TRBD1 or TRBD2 (5 bases each). The source material was peripheral blood, sampled on day 0 of AZD1222 vaccination. The TCR originated in an adult in good health. The CDR3 loop reads CASSRSSTGLWDEQYF. Here the CDR3 DNA reads TGTGCCAGCAGCCGTTCATCAACGGGGCTTTGGGACGAGCAGTACTTC.